A selection of T cell receptor beta chains follows, all from one sample in a study of T cell clonotyping in hematopoietic cell transplantation. Profiled with immunoSEQ multiplex PCR; TCRdb holds only in-frame clones, not every one. This table has approximately 46,000 clones, about nine tenths appearing once. This material consisted of peripheral blood mononuclear cells, taken before stem cell transplant. The receptors originated from a man aged 60-69 years with biphenotypic leukemia. Some clones in this sample may be carry-over from other donors' samples. The CDR3 runs from the conserved cysteine through the conserved F or W. D genes are given only for firm matches. Not all rows give a size; the values are once, few, many and, for expanded clones, a class.

cdr3_aa	cdr3_nt	d_call	v_call	j_call	clone_size
CASSPGQEGYYTF	TGTGCCAGCAGCCCTGGACAGGAAGGATACTACACCTTC	TRBD1	TRBV25-1	TRBJ1-2	-
CASSILDTYEQYF	TGCGCCAGCAGCATCCTTGACACTTACGAGCAGTACTTC	-	TRBV5-1	TRBJ2-7	-
CASSQGNFEGTVYTF	TGTGCCAGCAGCCAAGGTAATTTTGAGGGAACGGTCTACACCTTC	-	TRBV4-2	TRBJ1-2	-
CASSSDFFHEQYF	TGTGCCAGCAGCTCGGACTTCTTCCACGAGCAGTACTTC	-	TRBV7-2	TRBJ2-7	-
CASSYPGSYEQYF	TGTGCCAGCAGTTACCCCGGTTCCTACGAGCAGTACTTC	-	TRBV6-5	TRBJ2-7	-
CASSDGLAGGVTGELFF	TGTGCCAGCAGTGACGGACTAGCGGGAGGTGTCACCGGGGAGCTGTTTTTT	TRBD2	TRBV6-1	TRBJ2-2	once
CASSTRSGNSYEQYF	TGTGCCAGCAGTACCAGGAGCGGGAACTCCTACGAGCAGTACTTC	TRBD2	TRBV6-1	TRBJ2-7	-
CSVTETGGSSQPQHF	TGCAGCGTCACTGAGACAGGGGGGAGTTCTCAGCCCCAGCATTTT	TRBD1	TRBV29-1	TRBJ1-5	-
CASSLSLAGGYEQYF	TGCGCCAGCAGCTTGAGTCTAGCGGGAGGCTACGAGCAGTACTTC	TRBD2	TRBV5-1	TRBJ2-7	-
CASSLRDSGAQETQYF	TGTGCCAGCAGTCTCCGGGACTCCGGGGCCCAAGAGACCCAGTACTTC	-	TRBV27	TRBJ2-5	-
CSGSGTITDTQYF	TGCAGCGGCTCCGGGACTATCACAGATACGCAGTATTTT	TRBD2	TRBV29-1	TRBJ2-3	few
CASSRTGNGYTF	TGTGCCAGCAGTAGGACAGGGAATGGCTACACCTTC	TRBD1	TRBV28	TRBJ1-2	-
CAWSRTGTENTEAFF	TGTGCCTGGAGCCGAACTGGGACAGAGAACACTGAAGCTTTCTTT	TRBD1	TRBV30	TRBJ1-1	-
CAWSGRGGVGNIQYF	TGTGCCTGGAGTGGCCGAGGGGGCGTCGGAAACATTCAGTACTTC	TRBD1	TRBV30	TRBJ2-4	-
CASSWDSFNEQFF	TGTGCCAGCAGCTGGGACTCTTTCAATGAGCAGTTCTTC	-	TRBV7-3	TRBJ2-1	once
CASRGGRIYSNQPQHF	TGTGCCAGTAGAGGGGGACGGATTTATAGCAATCAGCCCCAGCATTTT	-	TRBV19	TRBJ1-5	-
CASSKGASGSSEQYF	TGTGCCAGCAGCAAAGGGGCTAGCGGGAGTTCCGAGCAGTACTTC	-	TRBV21-1	TRBJ2-7	-
CAARWKLDGYTF	TGTGCCGCACGGTGGAAGCTGGACGGCTACACCTTC	-	TRBV25-1	TRBJ1-2	-
CASSSPVGAGTEAFF	TGTGCCAGCAGTTCCCCCGTGGGGGCGGGCACTGAAGCTTTCTTT	-	TRBV6-5	TRBJ1-1	-
CASSLSSEAEAFF	TGTGCCAGCAGCCTTAGCTCTGAAGCCGAAGCTTTCTTT	-	TRBV7-3	TRBJ1-1	-
CASSESGRRTDTQYF	TGTGCCAGCAGCGAGAGCGGGAGGAGGACAGATACGCAGTATTTT	TRBD2	TRBV9	TRBJ2-3	-
CSADQNTEAFF	TGCAGTGCTGATCAGAACACTGAAGCTTTCTTT	-	TRBV20-1	TRBJ1-1	-
CASSEAGRRQPQHF	TGTGCCAGCAGTGAAGCAGGACGGAGGCAGCCCCAGCATTTT	-	TRBV2	TRBJ1-5	once
CASHGQANYGYTF	TGTGCCAGCCACGGACAAGCTAACTATGGCTACACCTTC	-	TRBV28	TRBJ1-2	-
CASSKDRGRWETQYF	TGTGCCAGCAGTAAGGACAGGGGGCGTTGGGAGACCCAGTACTTC	TRBD1	TRBV28	TRBJ2-5	-
CAWSSGNQPQHF	TGTGCCTGGAGTTCCGGCAATCAGCCCCAGCATTTT	-	TRBV30	TRBJ1-5	-
CASSSGLAGGSDTGELFF	TGTGCCAGCAGCTCGGGACTAGCGGGAGGGTCCGACACCGGGGAGCTGTTTTTT	TRBD2	TRBV11-1	TRBJ2-2	-
CASSLAPTASSYNEQFF	TGTGCCAGCAGCTTAGCCCCGACCGCGAGCTCCTACAATGAGCAGTTCTTC	-	TRBV7-8	TRBJ2-1	-
CASSDRDSDTQYF	TGTGCCAGCAGCGATAGAGACTCAGATACGCAGTATTTT	-	TRBV11-2	TRBJ2-3	-
CASSLEAYNEQFF	TGTGCCAGCAGCTTGGAAGCCTACAATGAGCAGTTCTTC	-	TRBV5-4	TRBJ2-1	once
CAWSVGRVYEQYF	TGTGCCTGGAGCGTCGGCAGAGTCTACGAGCAGTACTTC	-	TRBV30	TRBJ2-7	-
CATSLDRGSEGFF	TGTGCCACCTCGCTAGACAGGGGGTCAGAGGGGTTCTTC	TRBD1	TRBV10-3	TRBJ2-1	once
CAIREPGSYGYTF	TGTGCCATCCGCGAGCCCGGGTCTTATGGCTACACCTTC	-	TRBV19	TRBJ1-2	-
CASSPKGVWSGELFF	TGTGCCAGCAGCCCGAAGGGAGTTTGGTCCGGGGAGCTGTTTTTT	-	TRBV21-1	TRBJ2-2	-
CASSIGLQETQYF	TGTGCCAGTAGTATAGGGTTACAAGAGACCCAGTACTTC	-	TRBV19	TRBJ2-5	-
CASSLVGKSNTEAFF	TGTGCCAGCAGCTTGGTGGGGAAATCGAACACTGAAGCTTTCTTT	-	TRBV5-6	TRBJ1-1	-
CVVSGQGYTGELFF	TGTGTCGTTTCCGGACAGGGATACACCGGGGAGCTGTTTTTT	TRBD1	TRBV6-5	TRBJ2-2	-
CASSISPGELFF	TGTGCCAGTAGTATTTCTCCCGGGGAGCTGTTTTTT	-	TRBV19	TRBJ2-2	-
CAWDHRDRGTEAFF	TGTGCCTGGGATCACCGGGACCGTGGCACTGAAGCTTTCTTT	-	TRBV30	TRBJ1-1	-
CASSTGQGTYEQYF	TGTGCCAGCAGTACGGGACAGGGAACCTACGAGCAGTACTTC	TRBD1	TRBV6-6	TRBJ2-7	-
CASSLVKKGAEQYF	TGTGCCAGCAGCTTAGTTAAAAAGGGGGCCGAGCAGTACTTC	TRBD1	TRBV7-3	TRBJ2-7	few
CASSVGGTGSEKLFF	TGTGCCAGCAGTGTGGGGGGGACAGGGAGCGAAAAACTGTTTTTT	TRBD1	TRBV9	TRBJ1-4	-
CASRRTGGWVYGYTF	TGTGCCAGCAGGAGGACAGGAGGGTGGGTCTATGGCTACACCTTC	TRBD1	TRBV28	TRBJ1-2	-
CASSGLAGGDEQYF	TGTGCCAGCAGCGGACTAGCGGGAGGGGATGAGCAGTACTTC	TRBD2	TRBV28	TRBJ2-7	-
CASSTAGGGNQPQHF	TGTGCCAGCAGTACCGCAGGGGGCGGCAATCAGCCCCAGCATTTT	TRBD1	TRBV6-5	TRBJ1-5	-
CAISLGGLSSYEQYF	TGTGCCATCTCCCTCGGCGGACTAAGCTCCTACGAGCAGTACTTC	-	TRBV10-3	TRBJ2-7	-
CASSMQGGSYEQYF	TGTGCCAGTAGTATGCAGGGTGGGTCCTACGAGCAGTACTTC	-	TRBV19	TRBJ2-7	once
CASSLDIRDTQYF	TGTGCCAGCAGCTTAGACATTCGGGATACGCAGTATTTT	-	TRBV7-2	TRBJ2-3	-
CAWQGAHYGYTF	TGTGCCTGGCAGGGGGCACACTATGGCTACACCTTC	TRBD1	TRBV30	TRBJ1-2	-
CASGTGNQPQHF	TGTGCCAGCGGGACAGGGAATCAGCCCCAGCATTTT	TRBD1	TRBV6-1	TRBJ1-5	-
CASSLGGRGYGYTF	TGTGCCAGCAGCTTAGGAGGGCGCGGCTATGGCTACACCTTC	-	TRBV7-2	TRBJ1-2	-
CAWSVRAGENGELFF	TGTGCCTGGAGTGTACGGGCAGGGGAGAACGGGGAGCTGTTTTTT	-	TRBV30	TRBJ2-2	-
CASSLGRGLLNTEAFF	TGTGCCAGCAGCTTAGGAAGGGGCCTGCTGAACACTGAAGCTTTCTTT	-	TRBV11-2	TRBJ1-1	-
CASSFRGNQSPQHF	TGTGCCAGCAGCTTTCGGGGGAATCAATCGCCCCAGCATTTT	-	TRBV11-1	TRBJ1-5	-
CASSPGLAGVLGELFF	TGTGCTAGCAGCCCGGGACTAGCGGGAGTACTGGGGGAGCTGTTTTTT	TRBD2	TRBV7-7	TRBJ2-2	-